The sequence of this TCR beta chain was determined in a study of PD-L1 blockade in urothelial cancer. Study-wide background: The researchers analyzed blood 3 weeks (second dose) and 6 weeks after treatment start. Blood samples contained a median around 130,000 T cells.

The table came from immunoSEQ multiplex PCR; TCRdb's copy has only in-frame clones and leaves some out. The repertoire includes 35,000 to 40,000 clones, about 93% of them detected once, and around 7.7% sits in the top ten. Study-level findings and limits: Durable-benefit patients showed greater tumor-associated blood clone expansion at 3 weeks.

The CDR3 contains 13 residues. The V gene's germline CDR1 is MNHNY and CDR2 SVGAGI (reference sequence). The ends were cut back, 8 bases at V and 7 bases at J, with 14 bases in the middle. Regarding this clone: As yet, its antigen is unknown.

This chain connects TRBV6-6 to TRBJ2-2, with TRBD2 as a possible D gene (6 bases). Specimen: PBMCs, collected around atezolizumab (anti-PD-L1) treatment. The receptor comes from a man aged 65 to 79 with urothelial cancer. The CDR3, as DNA: TGTGCCAGCTCCCCCTTTAGCGGCGGGGAGCTGTTTTTT. This sequence encodes CASSPFSGGELFF.